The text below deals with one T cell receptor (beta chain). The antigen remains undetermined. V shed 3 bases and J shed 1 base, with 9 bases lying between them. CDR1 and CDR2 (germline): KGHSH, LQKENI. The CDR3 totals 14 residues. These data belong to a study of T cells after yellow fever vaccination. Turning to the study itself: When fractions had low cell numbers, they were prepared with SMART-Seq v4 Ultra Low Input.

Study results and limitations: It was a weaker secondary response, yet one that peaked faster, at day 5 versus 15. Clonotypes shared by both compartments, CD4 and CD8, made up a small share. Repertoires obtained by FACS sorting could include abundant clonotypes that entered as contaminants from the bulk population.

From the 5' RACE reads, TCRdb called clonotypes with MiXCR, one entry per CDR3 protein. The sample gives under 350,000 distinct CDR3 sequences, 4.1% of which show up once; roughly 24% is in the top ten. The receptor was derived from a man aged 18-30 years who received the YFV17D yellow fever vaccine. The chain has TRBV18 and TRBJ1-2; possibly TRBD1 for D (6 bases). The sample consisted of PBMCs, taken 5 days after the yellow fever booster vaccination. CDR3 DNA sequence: TGTGCCAGCTCACCGGACAGTATTAACTATGGCTACACCTTC. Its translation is CASSPDSINYGYTF.